This T cell receptor (beta chain) was identified during a study of CD8 T cells in Susac syndrome. Looked up from germline, CDR1 is SQVTM and CDR2 is ANQGSEA. Germline trimming cut 7 bases from V and 9 bases from J; bases unmatched to any gene: 3. This CDR3 region has 10 residues. Reverse transcription used roughly 0.45 to 1 ug RNA and random hexamers. MiXCR, applied by TCRdb to the immunoSEQ multiplex PCR reads, yields one record per CDR3 protein. Of approximately 70,000 distinct CDR3 sequences in the sample, 85% to 95% are singletons; the top ten hold 0.2% to 0.25%. High-throughput TCR beta sequencing covered peripheral CD8+ and CD4+ T cells. FACS enriched CD8+ TEMRA cells, while bulk CD8+ and CD4+ were negatively isolated.

Specimen: CD8+ T cells from PBMCs. The chain employs TRBV29-1 and TRBJ2-1, with 7 bases aligning to TRBD2. The receptor's source is a human donor in good health. CDR3 coding DNA: TGCAGCGGGGGGGGGAGTGAGCAGTTCTTC. Residues: CSGGGSEQFF.